This T cell receptor (beta chain) was sequenced in a study of vaccination effects on CD4 cells after COVID-19. Turning to the study itself: Samples that were drawn after vaccination came a median of 72 days after the second dose.

ViraFEST expansion of antigen-specific CD4+ T cells with viral peptide pools preceded sequencing. Scientists isolated CD4+ T cells after an approximately 9-day culture period ended. The cohort was immunized with two doses of either the BNT162b2 or mRNA-1273 vaccine. Negative nucleocapsid antibody tests before and after vaccination confirmed no previous SARS-CoV-2 infection. A density of approximately 2 million PBMC per well was used; these cells were cultured with around 11 IU/ml IL-2 and 10 ug/ml peptides. Repertoires were generated with immunoSEQ multiplex PCR, while TCRdb's copy carries only in-frame clones and drops some. The sample has tens of thousands of clones, roughly 73% seen once. As for this clone: Its antigen remains unidentified.

The CDR3 sequence is 16 residues long. Broader study findings: Late post-vaccination samples showed marked contraction of infection- and vaccine-induced clones.

V gene TRBV21-1 combines with J gene TRBJ2-3. TRBV21-1 is a pseudogene segment. The source material was CD4+ T cells from PBMCs cultured with HCoV-229E spike peptides, sampled after COVID-19 vaccination. This TCR was recovered from a human donor who received a COVID-19 vaccine. CDR3: CASSNPVIKGTDTQYF. In nucleotides, the CDR3 is TGTGCCAGCAGCAACCCTGTAATAAAAGGGACAGATACGCAGTATTTT.